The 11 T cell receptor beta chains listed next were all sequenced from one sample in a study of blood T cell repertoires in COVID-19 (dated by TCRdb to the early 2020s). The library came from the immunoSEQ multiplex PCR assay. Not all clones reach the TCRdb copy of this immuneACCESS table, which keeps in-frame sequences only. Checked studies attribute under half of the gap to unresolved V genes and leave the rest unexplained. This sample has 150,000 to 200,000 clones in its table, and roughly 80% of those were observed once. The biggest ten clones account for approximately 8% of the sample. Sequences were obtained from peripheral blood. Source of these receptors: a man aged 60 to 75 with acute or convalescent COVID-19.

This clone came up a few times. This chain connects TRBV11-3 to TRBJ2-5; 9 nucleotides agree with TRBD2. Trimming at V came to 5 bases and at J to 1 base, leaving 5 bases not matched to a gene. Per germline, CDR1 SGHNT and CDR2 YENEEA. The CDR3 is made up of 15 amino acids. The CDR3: CASSPGLAVQETQYF. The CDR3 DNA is TGTGCCAGCAGCCCGGGACTAGCCGTCCAAGAGACCCAGTACTTC.

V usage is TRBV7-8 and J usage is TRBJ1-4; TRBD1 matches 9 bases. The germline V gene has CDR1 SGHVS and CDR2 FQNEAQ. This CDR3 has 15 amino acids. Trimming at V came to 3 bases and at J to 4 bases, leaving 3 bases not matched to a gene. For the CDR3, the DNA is TGTGCCAGCAGCTTTGGGACAGGGTTTAATGAAAAACTGTTTTTT. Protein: CASSFGTGFNEKLFF.

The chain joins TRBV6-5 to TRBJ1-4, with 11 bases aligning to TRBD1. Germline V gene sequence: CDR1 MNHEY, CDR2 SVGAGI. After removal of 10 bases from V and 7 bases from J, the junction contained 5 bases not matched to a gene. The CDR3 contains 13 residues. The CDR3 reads CAIRTGGSEKLFF. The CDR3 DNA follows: TGTGCCATCAGGACAGGGGGCTCTGAAAAACTGTTTTTT.

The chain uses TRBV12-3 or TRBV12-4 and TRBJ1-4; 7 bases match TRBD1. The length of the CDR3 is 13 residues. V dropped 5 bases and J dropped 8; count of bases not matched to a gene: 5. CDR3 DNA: TGTGCCAGCAGTGGGACAGTTAAGGAAAAACTGTTTTTT. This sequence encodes CASSGTVKEKLFF.

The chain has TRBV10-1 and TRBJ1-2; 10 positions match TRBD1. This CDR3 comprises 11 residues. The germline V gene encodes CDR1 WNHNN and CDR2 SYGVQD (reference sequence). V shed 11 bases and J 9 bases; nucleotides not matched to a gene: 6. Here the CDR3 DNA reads TGCGCCGCCGGGACAGGGGATAGCTACACCTTC. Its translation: CAAGTGDSYTF.

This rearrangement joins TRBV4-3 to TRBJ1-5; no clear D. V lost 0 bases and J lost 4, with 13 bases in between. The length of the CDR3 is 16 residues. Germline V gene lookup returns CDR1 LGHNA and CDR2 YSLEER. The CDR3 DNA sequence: TGCGCCAGCAGCCAAGATTTCATAGCCTATAATCAGCCCCAGCATTTT. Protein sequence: CASSQDFIAYNQPQHF.

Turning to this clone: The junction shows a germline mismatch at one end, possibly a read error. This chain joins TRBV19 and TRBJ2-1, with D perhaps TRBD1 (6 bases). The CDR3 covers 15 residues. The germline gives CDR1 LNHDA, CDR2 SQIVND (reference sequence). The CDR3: CASSLGAGEYTEQFF. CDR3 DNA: TGTGCCAGTAGTCTTGGGGCAGGGGAGTACACTGAGCAGTTCTTC.

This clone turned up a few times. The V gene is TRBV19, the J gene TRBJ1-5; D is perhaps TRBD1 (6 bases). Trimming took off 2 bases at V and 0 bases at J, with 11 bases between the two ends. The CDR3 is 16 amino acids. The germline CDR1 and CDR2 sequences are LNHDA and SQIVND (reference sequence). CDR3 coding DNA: TGTGCCAGTAGTATATGGGGGCGGTATAGCAATCAGCCCCAGCATTTT. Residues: CASSIWGRYSNQPQHF.

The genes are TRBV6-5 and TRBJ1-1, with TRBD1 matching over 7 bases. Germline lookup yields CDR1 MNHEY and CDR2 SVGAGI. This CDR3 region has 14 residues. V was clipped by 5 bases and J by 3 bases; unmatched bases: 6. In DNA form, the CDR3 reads TGTGCCAGCAGTCACAGGGGAATTTACACTGAAGCTTTCTTT. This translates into CASSHRGIYTEAFF.

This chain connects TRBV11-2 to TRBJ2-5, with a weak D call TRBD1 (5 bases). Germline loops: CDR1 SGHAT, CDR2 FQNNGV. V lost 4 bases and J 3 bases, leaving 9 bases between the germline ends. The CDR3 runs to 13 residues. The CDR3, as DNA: TGTGCCAGCAGCTATGACAGCAAAGAGACCCAGTACTTC. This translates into CASSYDSKETQYF.

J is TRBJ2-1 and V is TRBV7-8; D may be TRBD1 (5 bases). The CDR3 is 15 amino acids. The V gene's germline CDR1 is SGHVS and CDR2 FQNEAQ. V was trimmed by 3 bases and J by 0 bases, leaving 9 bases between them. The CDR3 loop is CASSFSGNSYNEQFF. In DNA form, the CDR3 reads TGTGCCAGCAGCTTTTCAGGGAACTCCTACAATGAGCAGTTCTTC.